The source of this T cell receptor beta chain is a study of shared clonotypes between healthy human individuals. Authors' methods: As immunoSEQ supplied junction-only sequences (without quality scores), filtering differed. Some clones are missing from TCRdb's copy, which holds only in-frame ones; the method was immunoSEQ multiplex PCR. The V and J calls and clone size come from that table; D and trimming were worked out from the DNA. The sample has around 1,900,000 clones; 80% to 95% are singletons. About this clone: As yet, its antigen is unknown.

Study-wide results and limits: Larger estimated richness was generally recorded for naive subsets relative to memory subsets. Sequencing depth was predicted to influence how clonotypes are shared among donors.

Naive CD8 cells lacked CD45RO, underwent positive selection for CCR7 and left out terminally differentiated effector memory CD45RA+ cells. Trimming left V 5 bases short and J 5 bases short, with 13 bases between. There are 15 residues in the CDR3. Germline-derived CDR1 and CDR2 are MDHEN and SYDVKM. The sequenced sample was naive CD8+ T cells from PBMCs. This clonotype originated in a man aged 18-30 years in good health. Some clones in this sample may be carry-over from other donors' samples. The chain links TRBV28 to TRBJ1-6; D perhaps matches TRBD1 (6 bases). The chain's CDR3 is CASSPPWTDNSPLHF. The CDR3 bases are TGTGCCAGCAGTCCGCCCTGGACAGATAATTCACCCCTCCACTTT.